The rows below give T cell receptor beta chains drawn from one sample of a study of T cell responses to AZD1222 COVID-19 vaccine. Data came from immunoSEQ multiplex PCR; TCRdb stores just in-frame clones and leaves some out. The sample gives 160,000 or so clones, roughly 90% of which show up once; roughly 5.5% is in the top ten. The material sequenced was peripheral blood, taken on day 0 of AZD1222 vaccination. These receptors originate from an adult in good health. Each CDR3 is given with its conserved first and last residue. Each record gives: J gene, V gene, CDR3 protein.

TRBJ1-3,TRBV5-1,CASSWTDSGNTIYF
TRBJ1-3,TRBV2,CASSVSNTIYF
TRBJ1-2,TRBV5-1,CASSLTGSYGYTF
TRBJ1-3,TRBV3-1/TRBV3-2,CASSQEQGVPLSGNTIYF
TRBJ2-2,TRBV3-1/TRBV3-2,CASSPWGASGELFF
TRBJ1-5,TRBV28,CASSSHQPQHF
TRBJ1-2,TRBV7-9,CASSKRDTETYYGYTF
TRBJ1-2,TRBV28,CAIRDGGSFGYTF
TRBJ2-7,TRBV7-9,CASSPGLRLTSYEQYF
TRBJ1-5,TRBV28,CASSSLRRVDQPQHF
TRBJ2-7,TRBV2,CASSPGTPEQYF
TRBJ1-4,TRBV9,CASSVAGQGVNEKLFF
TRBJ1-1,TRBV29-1,CSGLGGRGTEAFF
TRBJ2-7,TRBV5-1,CASSPMIPGQGFLNEQYF
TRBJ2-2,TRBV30,CAWAGTNTGELFF
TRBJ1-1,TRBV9,CASTPSAENTEAFF
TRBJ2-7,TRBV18,CASSPDTGDEQYF
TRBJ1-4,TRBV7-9,CASSGTTGNYATNEKLFF
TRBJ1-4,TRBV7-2,CASSLARQKNEKLFF
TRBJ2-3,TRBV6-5,CASSYGTSGITDTQYF
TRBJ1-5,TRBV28,CASSPRIYSNQPQHF
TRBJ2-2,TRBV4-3,CASSQDSSRGAGGRTGELFF
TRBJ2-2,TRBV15,CATSGPHFSGSRHTNTGELFF
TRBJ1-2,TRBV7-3,CASSLTPGPYRGYTF
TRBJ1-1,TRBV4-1,CASSQGFGGNTEAFF
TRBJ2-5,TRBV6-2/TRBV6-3,CASSYPGETQYF
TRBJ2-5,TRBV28,CASSLSGLAVQETQYF
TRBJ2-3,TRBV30,CAWSRGTAGTDTQYF
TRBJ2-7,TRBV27,CASSLTESYEQYF
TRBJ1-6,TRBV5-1,CASNEHGAGELGSPLHF
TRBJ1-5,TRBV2,CASSDSGGFSNQPQHF